These T cell receptor beta chains were read from a single sample in a study of OX40 agonist ivuxolimab in advanced cancers. The method was immunoSEQ multiplex PCR; TCRdb's version includes in-frame clones alone and lacks a portion of them. This sample has about 22,000 clones, with approximately 86% found just once. The sequencing here drew on CD4+ or CD8+ T cells sorted from blood, taken in a trial of the OX40 agonist ivuxolimab. Receptors originate from an adult with an advanced solid tumor such as melanoma, head and neck, liver or kidney cancer. The CDR3 runs from the conserved cysteine through the conserved F or W. The D gene is left open where the match is weak. Part of the rows lack a size; the others show once, few, many or a class for expanded clones.

>NA|TRBV4-3|NA|TRBJ1-4
CASSQQWGATNEKLFF
TGCGCCAGCAGCCAACAATGGGGTGCAACTAATGAAAAACTGTTTTTT
>NA|TRBV5-1|TRBD1|TRBJ1-4
CASTTSGTVNEKLFF
TGCGCCAGCACCACCTCCGGGACAGTTAATGAAAAACTGTTTTTT
>NA|TRBV7-3|TRBD1|TRBJ1-2
CASSLLGGGDGYTF
TGTGCCAGCAGTCTCCTAGGGGGCGGGGATGGCTACACCTTC
>NA|TRBV7-9|NA|TRBJ2-2
CASSFWVTGELFF
TGTGCCAGCAGCTTTTGGGTCACCGGGGAGCTGTTTTTT
>NA|TRBV2|TRBD2|TRBJ2-2
CASSFPSLGAGGRAGELFF
TGTGCCAGCAGTTTTCCCTCCCTAGGGGCGGGGGGAAGGGCCGGGGAGCTGTTTTTT
>NA|TRBV5-4|NA|TRBJ2-7
CASSLGTDEQYF
TGTGCCAGCAGCTTGGGGACCGACGAGCAGTACTTC
>NA|TRBV27|NA|TRBJ2-7
CASSPLADLTYEQYF
TGTGCCAGCAGTCCCTTGGCCGATTTAACCTACGAGCAGTACTTC
>NA|TRBV4-3|NA|TRBJ2-5
CASSQDRSSLETQYF
TGCGCCAGCAGCCAAGATAGGAGCAGCCTAGAGACCCAGTACTTC
>NA|TRBV27|TRBD1|TRBJ1-1
CASSWTGYTEAFF
TGTGCCAGCAGTTGGACAGGCTACACTGAAGCTTTCTTT
>NA|TRBV11-2|NA|TRBJ1-5
CASSLGGEGQPQHF
TGTGCCAGCAGCTTAGGGGGAGAGGGACAGCCCCAGCATTTT
>NA|TRBV11-3|TRBD2|TRBJ2-1
CASSPRTSGSMDEQFF
TGTGCCAGCAGCCCAAGGACTAGCGGGAGTATGGATGAGCAGTTCTTC
>NA|TRBV15|NA|TRBJ2-5
CATSRTGTKETQYF
TGTGCCACCAGCAGGACCGGAACCAAAGAGACCCAGTACTTC
>NA|TRBV7-9|NA|TRBJ2-7
CASRSQGNEQYF
TGTGCCAGCAGGAGTCAGGGGAATGAGCAGTACTTC
>NA|TRBV10-3|TRBD1|TRBJ1-1
CAISETGGSGEAFF
TGTGCCATCAGTGAGACAGGGGGGTCGGGTGAAGCTTTCTTT
>NA|TRBV7-2|NA|TRBJ2-3
CASSSEGWVTDTQYF
TGTGCCAGCAGCTCCGAGGGGTGGGTCACAGATACGCAGTATTTT
>NA|TRBV2|NA|TRBJ2-4
CASSGSGIKNIQYF
TGTGCCAGCAGTGGTTCGGGTATAAAAAACATTCAGTACTTC
>NA|TRBV5-6|TRBD1|TRBJ1-2
CASSFRTGGLYGYTF
TGTGCCAGCAGCTTCAGGACAGGGGGCCTCTATGGCTACACCTTC
>once|TRBV7-2|NA|TRBJ2-1
CASSLSPVEQFF
TGTGCCAGCAGCTTATCGCCGGTTGAGCAGTTCTTC
>NA|TRBV19|NA|TRBJ1-4
CASSIIRRNEKLFF
TGTGCCAGTAGTATAATCAGGAGGAATGAAAAACTGTTTTTT
>NA|TRBV7-9|NA|TRBJ1-4
CASSLGGRFEKLFF
TGTGCCAGCAGCTTAGGGGGACGTTTCGAAAAACTGTTTTTT
>NA|TRBV27|TRBD1|TRBJ1-2
CASSLTGGGGYGYTF
TGTGCCAGCAGTTTAACAGGGGGCGGTGGCTATGGCTACACCTTC
>once|TRBV7-8|TRBD1|TRBJ1-6
CASSQTGGASPLHF
TGTGCCAGCAGCCAAACAGGGGGCGCGTCACCCCTCCACTTT
>NA|TRBV27|NA|TRBJ1-1
CASRSGNTEAFF
TGTGCCAGCAGGAGCGGGAACACTGAAGCTTTCTTT
>NA|TRBV19|NA|TRBJ2-1
CASSIVEAGMGLYNEQFF
TGTGCCAGTAGTATAGTAGAAGCAGGGATGGGACTCTACAATGAGCAGTTCTTC
>once|TRBV11-3|NA|TRBJ2-2
CASSLDSGELFF
TGTGCCAGCAGCTTAGATTCCGGGGAGCTGTTTTTT
>NA|TRBV2|NA|TRBJ2-7
CASKDLSYEQYF
TGTGCCAGCAAGGACTTATCCTACGAGCAGTACTTC
>NA|TRBV4-3|NA|TRBJ1-2
CASSQETQGVEGYTF
TGCGCCAGCAGCCAAGAGACACAGGGTGTTGAGGGCTACACCTTC
>NA|TRBV27|TRBD2|TRBJ2-3
CASSSLGGGPSTDTQYF
TGTGCCAGCAGTTCCCTCGGGGGGGGACCTAGCACAGATACGCAGTATTTT
>NA|TRBV15|NA|TRBJ1-1
CATSRGRLEAFF
TGTGCCACCAGCAGAGGACGGCTTGAAGCTTTCTTT
>NA|TRBV5-6|NA|TRBJ1-2
CASSLAIIKVLGDYGYTF
TGTGCCAGCAGCTTGGCCATAATCAAGGTCCTGGGGGACTATGGCTACACCTTC
>NA|TRBV19|TRBD1|TRBJ2-7
CASSINRGVYEQYF
TGTGCCAGTAGTATAAACAGGGGAGTCTACGAGCAGTACTTC
>NA|TRBV19|NA|TRBJ1-5
CASKSGGGKSNQPQHF
TGTGCCAGCAAAAGTGGTGGGGGTAAGAGCAATCAGCCCCAGCATTTT
>NA|TRBV5-4|TRBD1|TRBJ1-2
CASSLGQGADGYTF
TGTGCCAGCAGCTTGGGACAGGGGGCAGATGGCTACACCTTC
>NA|TRBV11-2|TRBD2|TRBJ2-1
CASSPSSGGINEQFF
TGTGCCAGCAGCCCATCTAGCGGGGGGATCAATGAGCAGTTCTTC
>NA|TRBV7-9|TRBD2|TRBJ2-5
CASLWREAGEETQYF
TGTGCCAGCCTGTGGCGGGAGGCAGGAGAGGAGACCCAGTACTTC
>NA|TRBV29-1|NA|TRBJ2-1
CSVGGGDLYNEQFF
TGCAGCGTTGGTGGCGGAGACTTATACAATGAGCAGTTCTTC
>NA|TRBV5-5|TRBD1|TRBJ2-1
CASSLSGGQGTEQFF
TGTGCCAGCAGCTTGAGTGGGGGACAGGGTACTGAGCAGTTCTTC
>few|TRBV6-5|NA|TRBJ2-7
CASSYSADTSYEQYF
TGTGCCAGCAGTTACTCAGCCGACACATCCTACGAGCAGTACTTC
>NA|TRBV4-2|NA|TRBJ1-2
CASSQYAGTASGYGYTF
TGTGCCAGCAGCCAGTACGCCGGGACTGCTTCCGGCTATGGCTACACCTTC
>NA|TRBV28|TRBD2|TRBJ2-3
CASSVLAGGGTDTQYF
TGTGCCAGCAGTGTACTAGCGGGGGGGGGCACAGATACGCAGTATTTT
>NA|TRBV6-8|NA|TRBJ2-7
CASSALKDSFYEQYF
TGTGCCAGCAGTGCACTAAAGGACAGTTTCTACGAGCAGTACTTC
>NA|TRBV5-1|TRBD2|TRBJ2-1
CASSPGGYNEQFF
TGCGCCAGCAGCCCGGGGGGGTACAATGAGCAGTTCTTC
>NA|TRBV30|NA|TRBJ2-3
CAGGQRRADTQYF
TGTGCCGGCGGGCAACGGCGGGCAGATACGCAGTATTTT
>NA|TRBV6-5|NA|TRBJ2-7
CASSPGTNEQYF
TGTGCCAGCAGCCCCGGGACGAACGAGCAGTACTTC
>NA|TRBV5-6|NA|TRBJ2-7
CASNFLPGVSNEQYF
TGTGCCAGCAACTTCCTCCCAGGGGTTTCCAACGAGCAGTACTTC
>NA|TRBV6-4|NA|TRBJ2-1
CASSRRWELNNEQFF
TGTGCCAGCAGCCGGAGATGGGAGCTTAACAATGAGCAGTTCTTC
>NA|TRBV7-2|NA|TRBJ2-7
CASSLVHALNYEQYF
TGTGCCAGCAGCTTAGTACACGCCCTCAACTACGAGCAGTACTTC
>NA|TRBV11-2|NA|TRBJ2-7
CASSSPTVGLKYF
TGTGCCAGCAGCTCCCCGACAGTAGGTTTGAAGTACTTC
>NA|TRBV29-1|NA|TRBJ2-5
CSVENRGAETQYF
TGCAGCGTTGAAAACCGGGGGGCCGAGACCCAGTACTTC